Listed below are T cell receptor beta chains from one sample, sequenced in a study of cytomegalovirus exposure and HLA in healthy donors. Assay: immunoSEQ multiplex PCR; the TCRdb copy retains only in-frame clones and omits some. Among 150,000 to 200,000 clones listed, roughly 80% were seen once. Sequenced input: PBMCs. The receptor set was obtained from a man in his thirties or forties in good health and CMV-seropositive. The CDR3 runs from the conserved cysteine through the conserved F or W. The D gene is left open where the match is weak. Not all rows give a size; the values are once, few, many and, for expanded clones, a class.

d_gene: TRBD1; v_gene: TRBV28; abundance: NA; j_gene: TRBJ1-5; CDR3aa: CASSSDRVNNQPQHF; CDR3nt: TGTGCCAGCAGTTCCGACAGGGTCAACAATCAGCCCCAGCATTTT
d_gene: NA; v_gene: TRBV6-5; abundance: NA; j_gene: TRBJ1-1; CDR3aa: CASSYSQGNTEAFF; CDR3nt: TGTGCCAGCAGTTACTCGCAGGGAAACACTGAAGCTTTCTTT
d_gene: TRBD1; v_gene: TRBV2; abundance: NA; j_gene: TRBJ2-7; CDR3aa: CASTMKPGQGGEQYF; CDR3nt: TGTGCCAGCACTATGAAACCGGGACAGGGAGGCGAGCAGTACTTC
d_gene: TRBD2; v_gene: TRBV5-1; abundance: NA; j_gene: TRBJ2-5; CDR3aa: CASSSTSGMGETQYF; CDR3nt: TGCGCCAGCAGCTCGACTAGCGGGATGGGGGAGACCCAGTACTTC
d_gene: NA; v_gene: TRBV6-5; abundance: NA; j_gene: TRBJ1-1; CDR3aa: CASSYGSGTPNTEAFF; CDR3nt: TGTGCCAGCAGTTACGGTTCCGGTACTCCGAACACTGAAGCTTTCTTT
d_gene: TRBD1; v_gene: TRBV5-1; abundance: NA; j_gene: TRBJ2-7; CDR3aa: CASSGGQGRTHEQYF; CDR3nt: TGCGCCAGCAGCGGGGGACAGGGAAGGACCCACGAGCAGTACTTC
d_gene: NA; v_gene: TRBV19; abundance: NA; j_gene: TRBJ1-5; CDR3aa: CASSESLDRLGNQPQHF; CDR3nt: TGTGCCAGTAGTGAGTCCCTGGACAGACTCGGCAATCAGCCCCAGCATTTT
d_gene: NA; v_gene: TRBV2; abundance: once; j_gene: TRBJ2-7; CDR3aa: CASTLIEPREQYF; CDR3nt: TGTGCCAGCACCTTGATAGAGCCCCGGGAGCAGTACTTC
d_gene: TRBD1; v_gene: TRBV13; abundance: NA; j_gene: TRBJ1-2; CDR3aa: CAARDRGYGYTF; CDR3nt: TGTGCCGCCCGGGACAGGGGGTATGGCTACACCTTC
d_gene: TRBD1; v_gene: TRBV28; abundance: NA; j_gene: TRBJ1-2; CDR3aa: CASSLWEDRNYGYTF; CDR3nt: TGTGCCAGCAGTTTATGGGAGGACAGGAACTATGGCTACACCTTC
d_gene: NA; v_gene: TRBV28; abundance: NA; j_gene: TRBJ2-7; CDR3aa: CASSPLGGQNYEQYF; CDR3nt: TGTGCCAGCAGCCCCTTGGGGGGACAGAACTACGAGCAGTACTTC
d_gene: TRBD2; v_gene: TRBV19; abundance: NA; j_gene: TRBJ2-3; CDR3aa: CASSPLAGGRIGTQYF; CDR3nt: TGTGCCAGTAGTCCCCTAGCGGGAGGGCGTATAGGTACGCAGTATTTT
d_gene: TRBD1; v_gene: TRBV28; abundance: once; j_gene: TRBJ1-1; CDR3aa: CASSLGGRRDTEAFF; CDR3nt: TGTGCCAGCAGTCTAGGGGGCAGGAGGGACACTGAAGCTTTCTTT
d_gene: NA; v_gene: TRBV7-2; abundance: once; j_gene: TRBJ2-1; CDR3aa: CASSFWLLVHNEQFF; CDR3nt: TGTGCCAGCAGCTTTTGGCTACTAGTCCACAATGAGCAGTTCTTC
d_gene: TRBD1; v_gene: TRBV30; abundance: NA; j_gene: TRBJ2-7; CDR3aa: CAWSRRGTGGHEQYF; CDR3nt: TGTGCCTGGAGTCGCCGCGGGACAGGGGGACATGAGCAGTACTTC
d_gene: TRBD2; v_gene: TRBV2; abundance: once; j_gene: TRBJ2-7; CDR3aa: CASSSSGRGYEQYF; CDR3nt: TGTGCCAGCAGTAGTAGCGGGAGAGGCTACGAGCAGTACTTC
d_gene: TRBD2; v_gene: TRBV30; abundance: NA; j_gene: TRBJ2-1; CDR3aa: CAWSVPWTSGSLGNEQFF; CDR3nt: TGTGCCTGGAGTGTACCCTGGACTAGCGGGAGTTTGGGGAATGAGCAGTTCTTC
d_gene: TRBD1; v_gene: TRBV19; abundance: NA; j_gene: TRBJ1-1; CDR3aa: CASWGGQGFSLRAEAFF; CDR3nt: TGTGCCTCCTGGGGGGGACAGGGCTTCAGTCTTCGGGCTGAAGCTTTCTTT
d_gene: NA; v_gene: TRBV28; abundance: NA; j_gene: TRBJ2-7; CDR3aa: CASGGSWRRDEQYF; CDR3nt: TGTGCCAGCGGGGGGTCGTGGCGGAGGGACGAGCAGTACTTC
d_gene: NA; v_gene: TRBV14; abundance: NA; j_gene: TRBJ1-2; CDR3aa: CASSPPGARSRYGYTF; CDR3nt: TGTGCCAGCAGCCCCCCAGGGGCCCGGTCCCGCTATGGCTACACCTTC
d_gene: TRBD2; v_gene: TRBV5-6; abundance: NA; j_gene: TRBJ2-1; CDR3aa: CASSSGTREQFF; CDR3nt: TGTGCCAGCAGCAGCGGGACTCGGGAGCAGTTCTTC
d_gene: NA; v_gene: TRBV5-1; abundance: NA; j_gene: TRBJ1-4; CDR3aa: CASSDTQGPGGEKLFF; CDR3nt: TGCGCCAGCAGCGACACCCAGGGGCCCGGCGGGGAAAAACTGTTTTTT
d_gene: NA; v_gene: TRBV7-2; abundance: NA; j_gene: TRBJ2-5; CDR3aa: CASSLEGRGSETQYF; CDR3nt: TGTGCCAGCAGCTTAGAGGGGCGGGGCTCAGAGACCCAGTACTTC
d_gene: TRBD2; v_gene: TRBV7-9; abundance: NA; j_gene: TRBJ2-5; CDR3aa: CASSGHSTSGATYQETQYF; CDR3nt: TGTGCCAGCAGCGGACATTCGACTAGCGGGGCGACATACCAAGAGACCCAGTACTTC
d_gene: TRBD1; v_gene: TRBV10-3; abundance: NA; j_gene: TRBJ1-3; CDR3aa: CAISVSGTEAGNTIYF; CDR3nt: TGTGCCATCAGCGTTTCAGGGACAGAAGCTGGAAACACCATATATTTT
d_gene: NA; v_gene: TRBV25-1; abundance: NA; j_gene: TRBJ2-7; CDR3aa: CASTDAYEQYF; CDR3nt: TGTGCCAGCACAGATGCCTACGAGCAGTACTTC
d_gene: TRBD1; v_gene: TRBV5-1; abundance: NA; j_gene: TRBJ2-7; CDR3aa: CASSSGQGDLRRLYEQYF; CDR3nt: TGCGCCAGCAGCTCCGGACAGGGGGACCTTCGGCGTCTCTACGAGCAGTACTTC
d_gene: NA; v_gene: TRBV7-2; abundance: NA; j_gene: TRBJ1-2; CDR3aa: CASATGTGRGYGYTF; CDR3nt: TGTGCCAGCGCAACCGGAACAGGCCGGGGGTATGGCTACACCTTC
d_gene: NA; v_gene: TRBV5-1; abundance: NA; j_gene: TRBJ2-7; CDR3aa: CASSSSRGPYEQYF; CDR3nt: TGCGCCAGCAGCTCTAGCAGGGGTCCCTACGAGCAGTACTTC
d_gene: TRBD1; v_gene: TRBV6-1; abundance: once; j_gene: TRBJ1-2; CDR3aa: CASSEIPGGPGYTF; CDR3nt: TGTGCCAGCAGTGAAATCCCAGGGGGCCCTGGCTACACCTTC
d_gene: TRBD1; v_gene: TRBV28; abundance: NA; j_gene: TRBJ2-7; CDR3aa: CASSNKYLDRVRYEQYF; CDR3nt: TGTGCCAGCAGCAATAAATACCTGGACAGGGTGAGATACGAGCAGTACTTC
d_gene: NA; v_gene: TRBV27; abundance: NA; j_gene: TRBJ1-2; CDR3aa: CASSLGGRDYGYTF; CDR3nt: TGTGCCAGCAGTTTAGGGGGCAGGGACTATGGCTACACCTTC
d_gene: TRBD2; v_gene: TRBV4-2; abundance: few; j_gene: TRBJ2-1; CDR3aa: CASSQDSGRRGGRNEQFF; CDR3nt: TGTGCCAGCAGCCAAGATAGTGGACGGCGGGGGGGCCGCAATGAGCAGTTCTTC
d_gene: TRBD1; v_gene: TRBV28; abundance: NA; j_gene: TRBJ2-1; CDR3aa: CASSPPVPGQADNEQFF; CDR3nt: TGTGCCAGCAGTCCCCCAGTCCCGGGACAGGCAGACAATGAGCAGTTCTTC
d_gene: NA; v_gene: TRBV6-6; abundance: NA; j_gene: TRBJ2-4; CDR3aa: CASSYVLAKNIQYF; CDR3nt: TGTGCCAGCAGTTATGTCTTAGCCAAAAACATTCAGTACTTC
d_gene: NA; v_gene: TRBV6-1; abundance: NA; j_gene: TRBJ2-7; CDR3aa: CASSEVLEMSYEQYF; CDR3nt: TGTGCCAGCAGTGAAGTCCTAGAGATGTCCTACGAGCAGTACTTC
d_gene: NA; v_gene: TRBV11-3; abundance: once; j_gene: TRBJ2-3; CDR3aa: CASSPWRGRSDTQYF; CDR3nt: TGTGCCAGCAGTCCCTGGCGGGGGCGGTCAGATACGCAGTATTTT
d_gene: NA; v_gene: TRBV7-9; abundance: NA; j_gene: TRBJ1-1; CDR3aa: CASSLSQGLTEAFF; CDR3nt: TGTGCCAGCAGCTTATCCCAGGGGTTGACTGAAGCTTTCTTT
d_gene: TRBD1; v_gene: TRBV5-1; abundance: NA; j_gene: TRBJ1-2; CDR3aa: CASSEGAGTYGYTF; CDR3nt: TGCGCCAGCAGCGAGGGGGCAGGGACCTATGGCTACACCTTC
d_gene: TRBD2; v_gene: TRBV2; abundance: NA; j_gene: TRBJ2-1; CDR3aa: CASSDGGGPYNEQFF; CDR3nt: TGTGCCAGCAGTGACGGCGGGGGGCCCTACAATGAGCAGTTCTTC
d_gene: NA; v_gene: TRBV5-6; abundance: NA; j_gene: TRBJ2-1; CDR3aa: CASSFAGEQFF; CDR3nt: TGTGCCAGCAGCTTCGCCGGGGAGCAGTTCTTC